This entry lists 25 T cell receptor beta chains sequenced from one sample in a study of regulatory T cells in long-lasting Graves disease. Time point given: persistent/refractory GD, antithyroid drugs over 5 years with positive TRAb. The TCR library was prepared using RNA isolated from PBMCs. TCR beta libraries were built with iRepertoire HTBI primers and Arm-PCR of CDR3 regions. TCRdb used MiXCR to reprocess the multiplex PCR reads, holding one entry per CDR3 protein. The sample records almost 350,000 distinct CDR3 sequences, roughly a fifth being singletons. Sample: peripheral blood mononuclear cells (PBMCs), taken when the disease was refractory, from a patient treated with antithyroid drugs. These receptors were collected from a female donor with Graves disease.

Many counts were recorded for this clonotype. This chain joins TRBV30 and TRBJ1-6; D may be TRBD1 (6 bases). Trimming took off 3 bases at V and 8 bases at J, with 8 bases between the two ends. The CDR3 length is 12 residues. CDR1 and CDR2 from the germline V gene are GTSNPN and SVGIG (reference sequence). In DNA form, the CDR3 reads TGTGCCTGGAGATCAGGGGATTCACCCCTCCACTTT. Translating gives CAWRSGDSPLHF.

This clonotype was recorded many times. The chain joins TRBV29-1 to TRBJ2-7; TRBD1 agrees at 8 bases. CDR3 length: 16 residues. CDR1 and CDR2 (germline): SQVTM, ANQGSEA. With V trimmed by 4 bases and J by 2 bases, 13 bases remained unmatched. CDR3 sequence: CSVVGVEDRGPYEQYF. CDR3 DNA: TGCAGCGTTGTGGGGGTCGAAGACAGGGGACCCTACGAGCAGTACTTC.

The chain links TRBV9 to TRBJ2-7, with D uncertain. Trimming removed 5 bases from V and 2 bases from J, with 14 bases in between. The CDR3 spans 14 residues. Germline loops: CDR1 SGDLS, CDR2 YYNGEE. The CDR3 reads CASRLFTVPYEQYF. In nucleotides, the CDR3 is TGTGCCAGCAGATTATTTACGGTCCCCTACGAGCAGTACTTC.

V gene TRBV4-1 combines with J gene TRBJ1-4; no clear D gene. The germline V gene has CDR1 MGHRA and CDR2 YSYEKL. Trimming shortened V by 1 base and J by 8 bases, and 8 bases separated the two germline ends. The CDR3 loop spans 13 amino acids. As DNA, the CDR3 is TGCGCCAGCAGCCAAGTTAGAAGCGAAAAACTGTTTTTT. Amino acids: CASSQVRSEKLFF.

This clonotype was found many times. The junction differs from germline at one of its ends, possibly a read error. This chain joins TRBV15 and TRBJ2-7; 7 nucleotides align to TRBD1. Germline CDR1 reads LNHNV; CDR2 reads YYDKDF (reference sequence). CDR3 length: 13 amino acids. CDR3 coding DNA: TGTGCCACCAGCGGAGACAGGGTAGGGGAGCAGTACTTC. The encoded protein is CATSGDRVGEQYF.

The chain employs TRBV9 and TRBJ2-5, with D possibly matching TRBD1 (6 bases). The CDR3 length is 15 residues. The V and J ends lost 4 bases and 0 bases respectively, with 13 bases between them. Germline V gene lookup returns CDR1 SGDLS and CDR2 YYNGEE. CDR3 in amino acids: CASSQNGQYQETQYF. The CDR3 nucleotides read TGTGCCAGCAGCCAGAATGGACAGTACCAAGAGACCCAGTACTTC.

CDR3 region: CASSLDSDYEQYF. The DNA of the CDR3 is TGTGCCAGCAGCTTAGACAGCGACTACGAGCAGTACTTC. The chain has TRBV7-9 and TRBJ2-7; no firm D call. This CDR3 contains 13 residues. Deletions cut 1 base from V and 3 bases from J, with 7 bases between. CDR1 is SEHNR and CDR2 is FQNEAQ in the germline V gene (reference sequence).

The chain has TRBV28 and TRBJ2-3, with D perhaps assigned TRBD1 or TRBD2 (5 bases each). Per germline, CDR1 MDHEN and CDR2 SYDVKM. The CDR3 extends over 14 amino acids. V dropped 2 bases and J dropped 3 bases, with 9 bases sitting between them. CDR3 region: CASSLTGPTDTQYF. The CDR3 DNA is TGTGCCAGCAGTTTAACGGGACCTACAGATACGCAGTATTTT.

A few counts support this clonotype. Lacking the conserved final phenylalanine or tryptophan, this CDR3 likely reflects a read error. The rearrangement uses TRBV6-1 and TRBJ2-7, with TRBD1 matching 7 bases. The germline CDR1 and CDR2 sequences are MNHNS and SASEGT. Trimming took 5 bases from V and 2 from J; bases not matched to a gene: 6. This CDR3 contains 14 residues. The CDR3 nucleotides are TGTGCCAGCAGTATAGGGGGCGCGCCCTACGAGCAGTACCTC. The encoded protein is CASSIGGAPYEQYL.

This clonotype was recorded at least ten times. V gene TRBV3-1 combines with J gene TRBJ1-1; D is possibly TRBD1 (5 bases). V gave up 4 bases and J gave up 7 bases, with 19 bases separating them. The germline gives CDR1 LGHDT, CDR2 YNNKEL (reference sequence). This CDR3 has 15 amino acids. DNA for the CDR3: TGTGCCAGCAGCCGAGATCAGGGTTACCGAAATGAAGCTTTCTTT. Amino acid sequence: CASSRDQGYRNEAFF.

This clonotype appeared a few times. The chain combines TRBV7-9 with TRBJ2-5; TRBD2 aligns across 10 bases. Germline CDR1 and CDR2: SEHNR and FQNEAQ (reference sequence). The CDR3 is made up of 16 amino acids. Trimming took 1 base from V and 5 from J; bases not matched to a gene: 7. CDR3 loop: CASSLVELAGDETQYF. The CDR3 DNA sequence: TGTGCCAGCAGCTTAGTAGAGCTAGCGGGAGATGAGACCCAGTACTTC. Full variable domain (outside the CDR3, taken from reference TRBV7-9 and TRBJ2-5): DTGVSQNPRHKITKRGQNVTFRCDPISEHNRLYWYRQTLGQGPEFLTYFQNEAQLEKSRLLSDRFSAERPKGSFSTLEIQRTEQGDSAMYLCASSLVELAGDETQYFGPGTRLLVL.

Ten or more counts support this clonotype. This sequence joins TRBV9 and TRBJ1-2; D perhaps matches TRBD1 (5 bases). The CDR3 extends over 18 amino acids. V lost 3 bases and J lost 0, with 21 bases in between. The germline V gene has CDR1 SGDLS and CDR2 YYNGEE. DNA for the CDR3: TGTGCCAGCAGCGCCCAAGGCAATACAGGAAGAGCTAACTATGGCTACACCTTC. As protein: CASSAQGNTGRANYGYTF.

The CDR3 DNA follows: TGTGCCAGTAGCTCTACCTCGTATGCCCCGCCAGAGGGCTACACCTTC. It codes for CASSSTSYAPPEGYTF. The rearrangement joins TRBV19 to TRBJ1-2; D is undetermined. Germline CDR1 LNHDA, CDR2 SQIVND (reference sequence). The CDR3 sequence is 16 residues long. V was shortened by 6 bases and J by 8 bases, with 25 bases between the two germline ends.

The table lists this clonotype with many counts. This chain links TRBV12-3 or TRBV12-4 with TRBJ2-7; 11 positions match TRBD2. Trimming cost V 3 bases and J 5 bases; bases outside gene matches: 21. The CDR3 sequence is 20 residues long. The CDR3 region is CASSFSLSVAGGRWIDEQYF. CDR3 nucleotides: TGTGCCAGCAGTTTTTCCCTTAGTGTAGCGGGAGGGCGATGGATCGACGAGCAGTACTTC.

This clonotype was detected only a few times. The CDR3 spells CASSQGPPNSPLHF. The CDR3 nucleotides are TGTGCCAGCAGCCAAGGCCCTCCTAATTCACCCCTCCACTTT. This chain uses TRBV3-1 with TRBJ1-6; D is uncertain. This CDR3 region has 14 residues. V was shortened by 1 base and J by 6 bases, with 7 bases between the two germline ends. Germline CDR1 reads LGHDT; CDR2 reads YNNKEL (reference sequence). Variable domain in full (rest from reference TRBV3-1 and TRBJ1-6): DTAVSQTPKYLVTQMGNDKSIKCEQNLGHDTMYWYKQDSKKFLKIMFSYNNKELIINETVPNRFSPKSPDKAHLNLHINSLELGDSAVYFCASSQGPPNSPLHFGNGTRLTVT.

The CDR3 bases are TGCAGTGCTCGGGGACTCTTCACAGATACGCAGTATTTT. This translates into CSARGLFTDTQYF. V usage is TRBV20-1 and J usage is TRBJ2-3, with D possibly TRBD2 on 6 matching bases. V was pared by 5 bases and J by 2 bases, with 11 bases between. Germline V gene data show CDR1 as DFQATT and CDR2 as SNEGSKA (reference sequence). This CDR3 is 13 amino acids long.

For the CDR3, the DNA is TGTGCCAGCAGCTTAGCTAGCGGGATAACAAAGGAGCAGTTCTTC. The encoded protein is CASSLASGITKEQFF. The gene calls are TRBV7-2 and TRBJ2-5, with 8 bases that match TRBD2. The J call may be incorrect, as the DNA end agrees better with TRBJ2-1. Germline assignment: CDR1 SGHTA and CDR2 FQGNSA. This CDR3 contains 15 residues.

This clonotype was seen more than once but under ten times. The V call is TRBV12-5, the J call TRBJ2-3, with a tentative D call TRBD1 (6 bases). The germline V gene has CDR1 LGHNT and CDR2 FRNRAP. This CDR3 has 16 residues. V gave up 6 bases and J gave up 3 bases, with 19 bases separating them. Written as DNA, the CDR3 is TGTGCTAGTGGGCCTTTTTCAGGGGTAAGAACAGATACGCAGTATTTT. As protein: CASGPFSGVRTDTQYF.

This clonotype was detected only a few times. The chain recombines TRBV7-2 with TRBJ2-7; 11 positions match TRBD2. CDR3 length equals 15 residues. V lost 5 bases, J lost 1 base, and 4 bases stayed unmatched. Germline V gives CDR1 SGHTA, CDR2 FQGNSA. CDR3 sequence: CASSLSGGVSYEQYF. As DNA, the CDR3 is TGTGCCAGCAGCCTTAGCGGGGGGGTATCCTACGAGCAGTACTTC.

This clonotype was seen repeatedly, ten times or more. The chain has TRBV6-5 and TRBJ2-5, with unresolved D. The ends were cut back, 0 bases at V and 3 bases at J, with 8 bases in the middle. CDR1 MNHEY and CDR2 SVGAGI come from the germline V gene. The CDR3 has 14 residues. The CDR3 bases are TGTGCCAGCAGTTACTCCGCGGTTGAAGAGACCCAGTACTTC. Its translation is CASSYSAVEETQYF.

This clonotype was found a few times. The V and J genes are TRBV19 and TRBJ1-1, with 8 nucleotides matching TRBD1. Losses at the gene ends were 4 bases for V and 0 bases for J; bases not matched to a gene: 10. CDR1 is LNHDA, CDR2 SQIVND, per germline (reference sequence). The CDR3 loop spans 17 amino acids. CDR3 residues: CASSRQRGQGLNTEAFF. The CDR3 DNA sequence: TGTGCCAGTAGTAGGCAACGCGGACAGGGATTGAACACTGAAGCTTTCTTT.

The genes are TRBV4-1 and TRBJ1-2; D is perhaps TRBD1 (6 bases). Germline V gene lookup returns CDR1 MGHRA and CDR2 YSYEKL. The germline V and J ends were trimmed by 3 bases and 2 bases, with 13 bases remaining between them. The CDR3 has 15 residues. Written as DNA, the CDR3 is TGCGCCAGCAGCCACCCGGGACACAAGAACTATGGCTACACCTTC. Translation gives CASSHPGHKNYGYTF.

This clonotype was observed at least ten times. This chain joins TRBV27 and TRBJ2-4; 7 bases align to TRBD1. V dropped 5 bases and J dropped 3; count of bases not matched to a gene: 13. The CDR3 covers 17 residues. Germline V gives CDR1 MNHEY, CDR2 SMNVEV (reference sequence). Here the CDR3 DNA reads TGTGCCAGCAGTGCTACATCCGGGACAGAGGGCAAAAACATTCAGTACTTC. It encodes CASSATSGTEGKNIQYF.

The chain uses TRBV11-2 and TRBJ2-5; D is possibly TRBD2 (6 bases). Germline CDR1 is SGHAT and CDR2 is FQNNGV. V lost 3 bases, J lost 2 bases, and 10 bases lay in between. The CDR3 is made up of 14 amino acids. The CDR3 is CASSFGRGQETQYF. For the CDR3, the DNA is TGTGCCAGCAGCTTCGGGCGGGGTCAAGAGACCCAGTACTTC.

The chain links TRBV7-9 to TRBJ2-6; D uncertain. This CDR3 is built from 15 residues. CDR1 is SEHNR and CDR2 is FQNEAQ in the germline V gene (reference sequence). Trimming removed 8 bases at V and 4 bases at J, with 15 bases between. The CDR3 nucleotides read TGTGCCAGCTTTGGGCCCGACGCCGGGGCCAACGTCCTGACTTTC. Encoded protein: CASFGPDAGANVLTF.